A selection of T cell receptor beta chains follows, all from one sample in a study of neurological immune-mediated disorders. TCRdb reanalysed the 5' RACE reads using MiXCR and keeps one entry per CDR3 protein. The sample has 55,000 to 80,000 distinct CDR3 sequences, 4.5% to 5.5% seen once. Sequencing input: PBMCs. Every receptor here comes from a woman between 50 and 59 years old with multiple sclerosis. Each CDR3 is given with its conserved first and last residue. The order of the fields is J gene, CDR3 length, clone size, V gene, CDR3 protein. Clone size appears in some rows only: once, few, many, or a class for an expanded clone.

J: TRBJ1-2; length: 13; size: many; V: TRBV4-3; CDR3: CASSPARGGGYTF
J: TRBJ1-5; length: 14; size: many; V: TRBV3-1; CDR3: CASSQGPSNQPQHF
J: TRBJ1-4; length: 13; size: many; V: TRBV12-3/TRBV12-4; CDR3: CASSPGQGEKLFF
J: TRBJ1-3; length: 15; size: many; V: TRBV27; CDR3: CASSPGTVSGNTIYF
J: TRBJ1-1; length: 15; size: many; V: TRBV5-1; CDR3: CASRLTGPMNTEAFF
J: TRBJ1-6; length: 17; size: many; V: TRBV12-3/TRBV12-4; CDR3: CASALEKWDRGFSPLHF
J: TRBJ2-3; length: 16; size: .; V: TRBV11-2; CDR3: CASSLPRTGSTDTQYF
J: TRBJ2-3; length: 13; size: many; V: TRBV10-3; CDR3: CAIRWGVEDTQYF
J: TRBJ1-2; length: 14; size: many; V: TRBV4-1; CDR3: CASSPDRVFYGYTF
J: TRBJ2-5; length: 14; size: many; V: TRBV18; CDR3: CASSPLSAQETQYF
J: TRBJ2-5; length: 14; size: many; V: TRBV20-1; CDR3: CSASEDRGIETQYF
J: TRBJ1-2; length: 13; size: many; V: TRBV5-1; CDR3: CASSAQRNYGYTF
J: TRBJ1-6; length: 14; size: many; V: TRBV28; CDR3: CASSHRERSSPLHF
J: TRBJ2-1; length: 17; size: many; V: TRBV4-3; CDR3: CASSHQLGHGVSNEQFF
J: TRBJ2-2; length: 14; size: many; V: TRBV18; CDR3: CASSPPSQARELFF
J: TRBJ2-1; length: 14; size: many; V: TRBV2; CDR3: CASVGRGSYNEQFF
J: TRBJ1-1; length: 18; size: many; V: TRBV5-1; CDR3: CASSQKIGSGQINTEAFF
J: TRBJ2-3; length: 14; size: many; V: TRBV5-1; CDR3: CASSPRASGDTQYF
J: TRBJ1-1; length: 13; size: .; V: TRBV5-1; CDR3: CASSYGRTVEAFF
J: TRBJ1-2; length: 15; size: many; V: TRBV21-1; CDR3: CASSLPGTGPYGYTF
J: TRBJ2-3; length: 16; size: many; V: TRBV5-1; CDR3: CASSLGDAAPSDTQYF
J: TRBJ1-2; length: 16; size: many; V: TRBV5-1; CDR3: CASSLSASGGAGGYTF
J: TRBJ1-6; length: 17; size: .; V: TRBV3-1; CDR3: CASSQAETGSLNSPLNF
J: TRBJ2-1; length: 17; size: many; V: TRBV28; CDR3: CASSSPDGQSSYNEQFF
J: TRBJ2-5; length: 13; size: many; V: TRBV15; CDR3: CATTLGGLETQYF
J: TRBJ1-5; length: 12; size: .; V: TRBV20-1; CDR3: CSARDSGMPQNF
J: TRBJ2-2; length: 12; size: .; V: TRBV19; CDR3: CASSYVSGELFF
J: TRBJ2-3; length: 16; size: many; V: TRBV15; CDR3: CATSRSSGRGPDTQYF
J: TRBJ1-1; length: 15; size: many; V: TRBV10-3; CDR3: CAIRGSRDGDTEAFF
J: TRBJ2-2; length: 16; size: many; V: TRBV15; CDR3: CATSTPQQGVTGELFF
J: TRBJ1-5; length: 16; size: medium-sized; V: TRBV7-2; CDR3: CASSLGRAYSNQPQHF
J: TRBJ1-6; length: 13; size: many; V: TRBV20-1; CDR3: CSARSRGDSPLHF
J: TRBJ1-1; length: 15; size: many; V: TRBV12-3/TRBV12-4; CDR3: CASSLFRTGGTEAFF
J: TRBJ2-5; length: 14; size: many; V: TRBV20-1; CDR3: CSARDLRGQETQYF
J: TRBJ2-3; length: 14; size: many; V: TRBV12-3/TRBV12-4; CDR3: CASSQEGSTDTQYF
J: TRBJ2-1; length: 14; size: many; V: TRBV27; CDR3: CASTRTGVIYEQFF
J: TRBJ2-1; length: 16; size: many; V: TRBV20-1; CDR3: CSARVQGHLASAAQFF
J: TRBJ1-2; length: 15; size: few; V: TRBV4-1; CDR3: CASSDEGAIDYGYTF
J: TRBJ2-1; length: 15; size: many; V: TRBV20-1; CDR3: CSARVVASGYNEQFF
J: TRBJ2-2; length: 17; size: .; V: TRBV20-1; CDR3: CSAPLPLAGFNTGELFF
J: TRBJ2-1; length: 17; size: .; V: TRBV4-3; CDR3: CASSQDLRQGHVDEQFF
J: TRBJ1-3; length: 14; size: many; V: TRBV5-1; CDR3: CASSLDNGGNTIYF
J: TRBJ1-2; length: 13; size: many; V: TRBV29-1; CDR3: CSVANQGVGGYTF
J: TRBJ1-4; length: 15; size: many; V: TRBV4-1; CDR3: CASSQEGATNEKLFF
J: TRBJ2-1; length: 16; size: many; V: TRBV20-1; CDR3: CSARKTSGGLYNEQFF
J: TRBJ2-6; length: 16; size: many; V: TRBV11-2; CDR3: CASSSPIGSGAKVLTF
J: TRBJ1-2; length: 13; size: .; V: TRBV5-1; CDR3: CASTAGINYGYTF
J: TRBJ2-5; length: 12; size: many; V: TRBV7-2; CDR3: CASSLNRETQYF